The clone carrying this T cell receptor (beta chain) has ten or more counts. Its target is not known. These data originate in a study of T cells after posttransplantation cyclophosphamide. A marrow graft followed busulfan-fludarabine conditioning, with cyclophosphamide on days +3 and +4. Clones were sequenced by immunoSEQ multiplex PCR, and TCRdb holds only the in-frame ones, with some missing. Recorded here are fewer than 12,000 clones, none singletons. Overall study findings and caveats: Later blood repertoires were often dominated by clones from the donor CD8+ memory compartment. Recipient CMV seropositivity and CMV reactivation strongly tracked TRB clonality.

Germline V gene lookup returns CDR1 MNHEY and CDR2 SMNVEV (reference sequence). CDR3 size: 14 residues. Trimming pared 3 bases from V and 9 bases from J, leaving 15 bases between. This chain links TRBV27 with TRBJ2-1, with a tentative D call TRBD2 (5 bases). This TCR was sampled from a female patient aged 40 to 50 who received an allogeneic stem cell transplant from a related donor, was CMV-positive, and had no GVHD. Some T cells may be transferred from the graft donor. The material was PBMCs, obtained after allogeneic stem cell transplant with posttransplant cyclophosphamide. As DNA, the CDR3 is TGTGCCAGCAGTTTGGCGGGTGGGGTGGGTGAGCAGTTCTTC. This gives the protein CASSLAGGVGEQFF.